Following are 30 T cell receptor beta chains from one sample sequenced in a study of OX40 agonist ivuxolimab in advanced cancers. TCRdb's copy holds only in-frame clones and misses some; the assay was immunoSEQ multiplex PCR. The sample includes some 58,000 clones, more than 85% of them seen just once. The material was CD4+ or CD8+ T cells sorted from blood, obtained in a trial of the OX40 agonist ivuxolimab. The receptor set was obtained from an adult with an advanced solid tumor such as melanoma, head and neck, liver or kidney cancer.

The chain recombines TRBV14 with TRBJ2-1, with D uncertain. The germline V gene encodes CDR1 SGHDN and CDR2 FVKESK. V shed 2 bases and J shed 6 bases, with 11 bases lying between them. The length of the CDR3 is 14 residues. The CDR3 spells CASSQLGFFNEQFF. For the CDR3, the DNA is TGTGCCAGCAGCCAACTGGGTTTTTTCAATGAGCAGTTCTTC. Full variable domain (outside the CDR3, taken from reference TRBV14 and TRBJ2-1): EAGVTQFPSHSVIEKGQTVTLRCDPISGHDNLYWYRRVMGKEIKFLLHFVKESKQDESGMPNNRFLAERTGGTYSTLKVQPAELEDSGVYFCASSQLGFFNEQFFGPGTRLTVL.

CDR3 in amino acids: CASSLARGSGTQYF. The DNA of the CDR3 is TGTGCCAGCAGCTTAGCGCGAGGGTCTGGGACCCAGTACTTC. This chain uses TRBV7-2 with TRBJ2-5, with D maybe TRBD2 (5 bases). CDR3 length equals 14 residues. Germline CDR1 SGHTA, CDR2 FQGNSA. Trimming took 0 bases from V and 7 from J, leaving 12 bases between them.

The genes are TRBV4-3 and TRBJ1-3; TRBD1 might be the D (5 bases). This CDR3 is 15 amino acids long. V shed 0 bases and J shed 2 bases, with 8 bases lying between them. Germline V gene data show CDR1 as LGHNA and CDR2 as YSLEER. CDR3 bases: TGCGCCAGCAGCCAAGATCAGGGACCTGGAAACACCATATATTTT. It translates to CASSQDQGPGNTIYF.

This chain uses TRBV6-5 with TRBJ1-1, with D perhaps matching TRBD1 (6 bases). CDR1 is MNHEY, CDR2 SVGAGI, per germline. V dropped 9 bases and J dropped 6 bases, with 23 bases sitting between them. CDR3 size: 15 residues. Here the CDR3 reads CARKPREVRTAEAFF. In nucleotides, the CDR3 is TGTGCCAGGAAACCTCGGGAAGTACGGACAGCTGAAGCTTTCTTT.

The J gene is TRBJ1-2, the V gene TRBV9, with 8 bases that match TRBD1. Trimming removed 4 bases from V and 7 bases from J; junction bases left unmatched: 12. Germline CDR1 is SGDLS and CDR2 is YYNGEE. The length of the CDR3 is 15 residues. The CDR3 DNA reads as TGTGCCAGCAGCATAGACAGGGGTTCGAAGGCTGGCTACACCTTC. Protein product: CASSIDRGSKAGYTF.

The V gene is TRBV18, the J gene TRBJ2-2, with TRBD1 as a possible D gene (6 bases). The germline V gene encodes CDR1 KGHSH and CDR2 LQKENI. This CDR3 region has 16 residues. With 4 bases removed from V and 3 bases from J, the gap between germline ends came to 15 bases. The CDR3 protein is CASSLRQGTDTGELFF. CDR3 bases: TGTGCCAGCTCACTTCGGCAGGGGACGGACACCGGGGAGCTGTTTTTT.

The CDR3 spells CASTLWGGSTGELFF. The CDR3 DNA reads TGTGCCAGCACCCTATGGGGGGGGTCCACCGGGGAGCTGTTTTTT. The chain combines TRBV28 with TRBJ2-2; 7 nucleotides match TRBD2. The CDR3 has 15 residues. Germline CDR1 MDHEN, CDR2 SYDVKM. V shed 7 bases, J shed 4 bases, and the junction held 9 bases outside the gene matches.

This chain connects TRBV6-5 to TRBJ2-5; D uncertain. The germline gives CDR1 MNHEY, CDR2 SVGAGI. Trimming left V 8 bases short and J 5 bases short, with 9 bases between. This CDR3 comprises 11 residues. The CDR3 nucleotides are TGTGCCAGCTTAGACGCGGAGACCCAGTACTTC. Residues: CASLDAETQYF.

V gene TRBV5-1 combines with J gene TRBJ2-1, with D perhaps being TRBD1 or TRBD2 (5 bases each). Trimming removed 0 bases at V and 2 bases at J, with 9 bases between. The CDR3 extends over 15 amino acids. Germline assignment: CDR1 SGHRS and CDR2 YFSETQ. CDR3 loop: CASSLELGAYNEQFF. CDR3 DNA sequence: TGCGCCAGCAGCTTGGAGTTGGGGGCCTACAATGAGCAGTTCTTC.

The gene calls are TRBV10-2 and TRBJ1-2; D ambiguous. From germline, CDR1 is WSHSY and CDR2 SAAADI. The CDR3 length is 13 residues. Deletions cut 6 bases from V and 2 bases from J, with 10 bases between. The CDR3 loop is CASRIDLNYGYTF. The CDR3 DNA reads TGCGCCAGCAGGATCGACCTCAACTATGGCTACACCTTC.

The chain combines TRBV18 with TRBJ1-1; TRBD1 matches at 8 bases. From germline, CDR1 is KGHSH and CDR2 LQKENI. The CDR3 contains 15 residues. With 4 bases clipped from V and 1 base from J, the junction kept 5 bases outside the gene matches. The CDR3 bases are TGTGCCAGCTCACTGCAGACAGGGGAGAACACTGAAGCTTTCTTT. Protein product: CASSLQTGENTEAFF.

The J gene is TRBJ2-1, the V gene TRBV7-2; TRBD1 matches 8 bases. Germline values: CDR1 SGHTA, CDR2 FQGNSA. V lost 5 bases, J lost 7 bases, and 4 bases stayed unmatched. CDR3 size: 13 residues. Written as DNA, the CDR3 is TGTGCCAGCAGCCGGAGGACAGGGAATGAGCAGTTCTTC. It yields the protein CASSRRTGNEQFF.

As regards this clone: The germline gene is not matched at one end of the junction; a read error may be the cause. The chain carries TRBV7-2 and TRBJ1-1, with D unresolved. Germline-derived CDR1 and CDR2 are SGHTA and FQGNSA. The CDR3 consists of 13 residues. This CDR3 is CASSLEISTEAFF. The CDR3 nucleotides read TGTGCCAGCAGTTTAGAGATCAGTACTGAAGCTTTCTTT. Combining the CDR3 with reference TRBV7-2 and TRBJ1-1 gives the whole variable domain GAGVSQSPSNKVTEKGKDVELRCDPISGHTALYWYRQSLGQGLEFLIYFQGNSAPDKSGLPSDRFSAERTGGSVSTLTIQRTQQEDSAVYLCASSLEISTEAFFGQGTRLTVV.

J is TRBJ1-6 and V is TRBV11-3, with unresolved D. CDR3 size: 17 residues. Germline-derived CDR1 and CDR2 are SGHNT and YENEEA. Trimming shortened V by 1 base and J by 6 bases, and 16 bases separated the two germline ends. The CDR3 loop reads CASSLVGSRPFNSPLHF. For the CDR3, the DNA is TGTGCCAGCAGCTTAGTAGGCAGTCGGCCATTTAATTCACCCCTCCACTTT.

The rearrangement joins TRBV11-2 to TRBJ2-7, with TRBD1 as a possible D gene (5 bases). The CDR3 spans 13 residues. The V gene lost 6 bases and the J gene lost 3 bases, with 12 bases spanning the gap. The germline V gene encodes CDR1 SGHAT and CDR2 FQNNGV. The CDR3 bases are TGTGCCAGCAGTCGACAGAGAAGCTACGAGCAGTACTTC. Encoded protein: CASSRQRSYEQYF.

This clone was counted between two and nine times. V is TRBV10-3 and J is TRBJ1-2, with 8 positions matching TRBD1. The CDR3 extends over 15 amino acids. V shed 3 bases, J shed 3 bases, and the junction held 6 bases outside the gene matches. The germline V gene encodes CDR1 ENHRY and CDR2 SYGVKD. CDR3 loop: CAISEGDRPDYGYTF. The CDR3 coding sequence is TGTGCCATCAGTGAAGGGGACAGGCCTGACTATGGCTACACCTTC.

J is TRBJ2-2 and V is TRBV6-1; D might be TRBD1 or TRBD2, each matching 5 bases. Trimming left V 7 bases short and J 4 bases short, with 13 bases between. The CDR3 sequence is 14 residues long. Germline CDR1 and CDR2: MNHNS and SASEGT. The CDR3 sequence is CASKESGRTGELFF. The CDR3 nucleotides read TGTGCCAGCAAGGAGTCGGGACGCACCGGGGAGCTGTTTTTT.

This rearrangement joins TRBV6-1 to TRBJ2-2; D is perhaps TRBD1 or TRBD2 (5 bases each). The V gene lost 5 bases and the J gene lost 0 bases, with 10 bases spanning the gap. The CDR3 is 15 residues long. Germline V gene lookup returns CDR1 MNHNS and CDR2 SASEGT. This chain's CDR3 is CASSPRDANTGELFF. The CDR3 DNA reads TGTGCCAGCAGTCCCAGGGACGCGAACACCGGGGAGCTGTTTTTT.

This sequence joins TRBV19 and TRBJ1-5, with D tentatively TRBD1 (5 bases). V was clipped by 4 bases and J by 6 bases, with 13 bases between them. The length of the CDR3 is 14 residues. CDR1 is LNHDA, CDR2 SQIVND, per germline (reference sequence). DNA of the CDR3: TGTGCCAGTAGTAGGGGGGGACGGACTCAGCCCCAGCATTTT. Protein: CASSRGGRTQPQHF.

The chain couples TRBV5-1 to TRBJ2-2; D remains ambiguous. The V and J ends lost 1 base and 13 bases respectively, with 11 bases between them. From germline, CDR1 is SGHRS and CDR2 YFSETQ. The CDR3 covers 12 residues. CDR3 sequence (DNA): TGCGCCAGCAGCTTGATGTCCCCTCCGCTGTTTTTT. Amino acids: CASSLMSPPLFF.

This sequence joins TRBV6-1 and TRBJ2-1; TRBD2 matches 7 bases. With V trimmed by 2 bases and J by 7 bases, 8 bases remained unmatched. This CDR3 is built from 15 residues. CDR1 and CDR2 (germline): MNHNS, SASEGT. Written as DNA, the CDR3 is TGTGCCAGCAGTGAAATTTGGGGGACTACGAATGAGCAGTTCTTC. Protein: CASSEIWGTTNEQFF.

This chain uses TRBV10-1 with TRBJ1-1; tentative D call: TRBD1 (6 bases). V was pared by 3 bases and J by 5 bases, with 13 bases between. The germline CDR1 and CDR2 sequences are WNHNN and SYGVQD (reference sequence). The CDR3 has 14 residues. CDR3 bases: TGCGCCAGCAGTGACCACAGGGAGGGGACTGAAGCTTTCTTT. Its translation is CASSDHREGTEAFF.

The chain is built from TRBV5-1 and TRBJ1-2; D ambiguous. Trimming cost V 0 bases and J 5 bases, with 5 bases left between them. Germline CDR1 and CDR2: SGHRS and YFSETQ. The CDR3 is 12 amino acids. The CDR3 protein is CASSLAGYGYTF. DNA of the CDR3: TGCGCCAGCAGCTTGGCCGGGTATGGCTACACCTTC.

The CDR3: CASSLGRDSPYEQYF. DNA of the CDR3: TGTGCCAGCAGCTTAGGACGGGACAGCCCCTACGAGCAGTACTTC. The chain recombines TRBV7-6 with TRBJ2-7; TRBD1 matches 7 bases. The germline V gene encodes CDR1 SGHVS and CDR2 FNYEAQ. V trimming: 1 base; J trimming: 2 bases; junction bases outside the gene matches: 5. This CDR3 spans 15 amino acids. Full variable domain (remainder filled in from reference TRBV7-6 and TRBJ2-7): GAGVSQSPRYKVTKRGQDVALRCDPISGHVSLYWYRQALGQGPEFLTYFNYEAQQDKSGLPNDRFSAERPEGSISTLTIQRTEQRDSAMYRCASSLGRDSPYEQYFGPGTRLTVT.

The chain uses TRBV6-1 and TRBJ1-1, with 7 bases aligning to TRBD1. V trimming: 3 bases; J trimming: 7 bases; junction bases outside the gene matches: 11. CDR3 size: 15 residues. CDR1 and CDR2 (germline): MNHNS, SASEGT. CDR3 amino acids: CASSDPSTGANEAFF. The CDR3 DNA follows: TGTGCCAGCAGTGACCCAAGTACAGGGGCCAATGAAGCTTTCTTT.

The CDR3 here is CASSPGTSGRALGETQYF. The CDR3 DNA follows: TGTGCCAGCAGTCCTGGGACTAGCGGGAGGGCCTTGGGAGAGACCCAGTACTTC. This chain joins TRBV11-2 and TRBJ2-5; 16 bases map to TRBD2. This CDR3 has 18 residues. Germline V gives CDR1 SGHAT, CDR2 FQNNGV. Losses at the gene ends were 6 bases for V and 4 bases for J; bases not matched to a gene: 11.

The rearrangement uses TRBV10-3 and TRBJ2-7, with TRBD2 as a possible D gene (5 bases). V lost 2 bases and J 0 bases, leaving 11 bases between the germline ends. The germline CDR1 and CDR2 sequences are ENHRY and SYGVKD. CDR3 size: 15 residues. The CDR3 spells CAISEGLASSYEQYF. CDR3 in DNA: TGTGCCATCAGTGAGGGATTAGCGTCCTCCTACGAGCAGTACTTC.

This clone was seen more than once but under ten times. The chain carries TRBV5-1 and TRBJ1-1; no reliable D call. Trimming took 5 bases from V and 0 from J, leaving 2 bases between them. CDR1 and CDR2 from the germline V gene are SGHRS and YFSETQ. The CDR3 loop spans 11 amino acids. In DNA, the CDR3 is TGCGCCAGCAGGGTGAACACTGAAGCTTTCTTT. This encodes CASRVNTEAFF.

V and J are TRBV27 and TRBJ1-6; tentative D call: TRBD1 (5 bases). The V gene lost 10 bases and the J gene lost 3 bases, with 25 bases spanning the gap. This CDR3 contains 18 residues. Germline lookup yields CDR1 MNHEY and CDR2 SMNVEV (reference sequence). The CDR3 is CATKEFVEGTHYNSPLHF. For the CDR3, the DNA is TGTGCCACCAAAGAGTTCGTTGAGGGGACCCACTATAATTCACCCCTCCACTTT.

A few counts support this clone. The chain uses TRBV29-1 and TRBJ1-1; no firm D call. Trimming pared 6 bases from V and 1 base from J, leaving 6 bases between. The CDR3 is made up of 11 amino acids. Germline V gene lookup returns CDR1 SQVTM and CDR2 ANQGSEA. The CDR3 DNA reads as TGCAGCGTCGACACGAACACTGAAGCTTTCTTT. This codes for CSVDTNTEAFF.